The 28 T cell receptor beta chains reported below all come from one sample, sequenced in a study of shared clonotypes between healthy human individuals. CD45RO-negative cells were positively selected for CCR7, leaving out terminally differentiated effector memory CD45RA+ cells. The assay was immunoSEQ multiplex PCR, and TCRdb's table has in-frame clones only and misses some. The data show around 640,000 clones, around 96% seen once. The sequenced material came from naive CD8+ T cells sorted from blood. These receptors all stem from a woman in her 30s in good health.

The V gene is TRBV27, the J gene TRBJ2-3; TRBD2 agrees at 10 bases. The CDR3 contains 15 residues. Germline CDR1 MNHEY, CDR2 SMNVEV (reference sequence). V gave up 6 bases and J gave up 4 bases; unmatched junction bases: 7. The CDR3 spells CASSGIAGGADTQYF. CDR3 in DNA: TGTGCCAGCAGCGGAATAGCGGGAGGCGCAGATACGCAGTATTTT.

V is TRBV28 and J is TRBJ1-5; D is perhaps TRBD1 (5 bases). Germline-derived CDR1 and CDR2 are MDHEN and SYDVKM. Trimming pared 6 bases from V and 5 bases from J, leaving 17 bases between. CDR3 length: 15 residues. The CDR3 protein is CASRPTGTGYQPQHF. The CDR3 DNA reads TGTGCCAGCAGGCCTACGGGGACGGGCTATCAGCCCCAGCATTTT.

This chain joins TRBV7-9 and TRBJ2-2, with D hard to call. Trimming left V 1 base short and J 4 bases short, with 16 bases between. Germline lookup yields CDR1 SEHNR and CDR2 FQNEAQ (reference sequence). This CDR3 has 17 amino acids. The CDR3 nucleotides read TGTGCCAGCAGCTTAGGGATACTTCCCGAGGCCACCGGGGAGCTGTTTTTT. This sequence encodes CASSLGILPEATGELFF.

J is TRBJ2-7 and V is TRBV7-9; a weak D match, TRBD1 (6 bases). Trimming stripped 1 base from V and 2 bases from J, with 15 bases between. This CDR3 is built from 16 residues. From germline, CDR1 is SEHNR and CDR2 FQNEAQ (reference sequence). In nucleotides, the CDR3 is TGTGCCAGCAGCTTAGGCGCCGGGACACGCGCCTACGAGCAGTACTTC. This translates into CASSLGAGTRAYEQYF.

The chain links TRBV19 to TRBJ2-2; D is perhaps TRBD2 (5 bases). CDR3 size: 17 residues. Trimming took off 6 bases at V and 2 bases at J, with 19 bases between the two ends. Germline CDR1 is LNHDA and CDR2 is SQIVND (reference sequence). CDR3 sequence: CASSPREREGNTGELFF. The CDR3 coding sequence is TGTGCCAGTAGCCCCCGAGAGAGGGAAGGAAACACCGGGGAGCTGTTTTTT.

This chain connects TRBV5-6 to TRBJ2-3; TRBD2 matches 9 bases. This CDR3 has 17 residues. J lost 1 base, V lost 4 bases, and 10 bases had no gene match. CDR1 SGHDT and CDR2 YYEEEE come from the germline V gene. The CDR3 region has the DNA TGTGCCAGCAGCATAATGACTAGCGGAGGGGGCACAGATACGCAGTATTTT. It yields the protein CASSIMTSGGGTDTQYF. Filled out from reference TRBV5-6 and TRBJ2-3, the complete variable domain reads DAGVTQSPTHLIKTRGQQVTLRCSPKSGHDTVSWYQQALGQGPQFIFQYYEEEERQRGNFPDRFSGHQFPNYSSELNVNALLLGDSALYLCASSIMTSGGGTDTQYFGPGTRLTVL.

The J gene is TRBJ2-2, the V gene TRBV14, with a possible D match to TRBD2 (6 bases). The germline V and J ends were trimmed by 1 base and 6 bases, with 12 bases remaining between them. Germline-derived CDR1 and CDR2 are SGHDN and FVKESK. There are 15 residues in the CDR3. The CDR3 region is CASSQVYGSPGELFF. In DNA, the CDR3 is TGTGCCAGCAGCCAAGTCTACGGGAGTCCCGGGGAGCTGTTTTTT.

V usage is TRBV5-1 and J usage is TRBJ2-7, with D maybe TRBD2 (6 bases). Per the germline V gene, CDR1 is SGHRS and CDR2 is YFSETQ. There are 16 residues in the CDR3. Trimming took 1 base from V and 6 from J, leaving 20 bases between them. CDR3 DNA: TGCGCCAGCAGCTTGATTCCCGGGACTGGGAGTGCCGAGCAGTACTTC. Its protein product is CASSLIPGTGSAEQYF.

The V call is TRBV27, the J call TRBJ1-1; possible D gene TRBD1, 6 bases. The CDR3 consists of 14 residues. V shed 4 bases and J shed 4 bases, with 13 bases lying between them. Germline V CDR1 and CDR2: MNHEY, SMNVEV (reference sequence). CDR3 sequence (DNA): TGTGCCAGCAGTTCCACAGGGTTGGGCACTGAAGCTTTCTTT. This codes for CASSSTGLGTEAFF.

V is TRBV5-6 and J is TRBJ1-2, with 7 bases fitting TRBD1. Looked up from germline, CDR1 is SGHDT and CDR2 is YYEEEE. The CDR3 consists of 13 residues. J was trimmed by 7 bases and V by 2 bases; bases with no gene match: 5. The CDR3 DNA follows: TGTGCCAGCAGCTTTGGAGGGGGCGCTGGCTACACCTTC. This encodes CASSFGGGAGYTF.

Notes on this clone: This specimen includes other DNA sequences encoding the same CDR3. The chain has TRBV27 and TRBJ2-7; the match to TRBD1 covers 8 bases. CDR3 size: 13 residues. Germline V gene lookup returns CDR1 MNHEY and CDR2 SMNVEV (reference sequence). V trimming: 5 bases; J trimming: 6 bases; junction bases outside the gene matches: 6. The CDR3 bases are TGTGCCAGCAGTCTCGGGACAGGCGGCGAGCAGTACTTC. This translates into CASSLGTGGEQYF.

This clone has only one observation. The chain couples TRBV19 to TRBJ2-7; possibly TRBD1 for D (6 bases). The length of the CDR3 is 13 residues. Germline V lookup: CDR1 LNHDA, CDR2 SQIVND (reference sequence). The V end lost 6 bases, the J end lost 7 bases, and 16 bases lay between the germline ends. The CDR3 sequence is CASSTTGSWEQYF. The CDR3 DNA is TGTGCCAGTAGCACGACAGGATCTTGGGAGCAGTACTTC.

V usage is TRBV7-9 and J usage is TRBJ1-2; D uncertain. CDR3 size: 12 residues. CDR1 is SEHNR, CDR2 FQNEAQ, per germline (reference sequence). The V gene lost 5 bases and the J gene lost 5 bases, with 9 bases spanning the gap. The CDR3 reads CASSGDGYGYTF. CDR3 DNA: TGTGCCAGCAGCGGAGACGGTTATGGCTACACCTTC. Full variable domain (rest looked up from reference TRBV7-9 and TRBJ1-2): DTGVSQNPRHKITKRGQNVTFRCDPISEHNRLYWYRQTLGQGPEFLTYFQNEAQLEKSRLLSDRFSAERPKGSFSTLEIQRTEQGDSAMYLCASSGDGYGYTFGSGTRLTVV.

This rearrangement joins TRBV5-4 to TRBJ1-3; D is unresolved. The germline gives CDR1 SGHNT, CDR2 YYREEE (reference sequence). Deletions cut 4 bases from V and 0 bases from J, with 14 bases between. This CDR3 contains 16 residues. DNA of the CDR3: TGTGCCAGCAGCATCCCCGGGCCATCCTCTGGAAACACCATATATTTT. It yields the protein CASSIPGPSSGNTIYF.

The chain joins TRBV18 to TRBJ2-7; 9 bases agree with TRBD1. The V segment lost 4 bases and the J segment 5 bases; nucleotides outside the gene matches: 9. The CDR3 is 15 amino acids. Germline loops: CDR1 KGHSH, CDR2 LQKENI. The CDR3 region has the DNA TGTGCCAGCTCACAGGTGGGACAGGGTGGAGACGAGCAGTACTTC. It yields the protein CASSQVGQGGDEQYF.

V usage is TRBV11-2 and J usage is TRBJ2-7; 8 bases map to TRBD2. This CDR3 comprises 15 residues. Germline V CDR1 and CDR2: SGHAT, FQNNGV. V shed 5 bases, J shed 7 bases, and the junction held 13 bases outside the gene matches. For the CDR3, the DNA is TGTGCCAGCAGCCCCCTAGCGGGCCTGAATTGGGAGCAGTACTTC. The encoded protein is CASSPLAGLNWEQYF.

The rearrangement links TRBV7-2 to TRBJ2-5, with D perhaps matching TRBD1 (5 bases). V dropped 5 bases and J dropped 1 base, with 8 bases sitting between them. Germline V gives CDR1 SGHTA, CDR2 FQGNSA. The CDR3 has 13 residues. The CDR3 sequence is CASSGHRQETQYF. In DNA form, the CDR3 reads TGTGCCAGCAGCGGACACCGCCAAGAGACCCAGTACTTC.

This clone was observed once. V and J are TRBV11-2 and TRBJ2-2, with 9 bases fitting TRBD2. Looked up from germline, CDR1 is SGHAT and CDR2 is FQNNGV. This CDR3 spans 18 amino acids. Losses at the gene ends were 6 bases for V and 5 bases for J; bases not matched to a gene: 16. CDR3 DNA sequence: TGTGCCAGCAGTCGCGCAGGGGTTAGCGGGAGTTTGACCGGGGAGCTGTTTTTT. Translating it yields CASSRAGVSGSLTGELFF.

This chain links TRBV5-1 with TRBJ2-6; no reliable D call. The CDR3 contains 17 residues. Trimming stripped 0 bases from V and 0 bases from J, with 10 bases between. Germline loops: CDR1 SGHRS, CDR2 YFSETQ. The CDR3 DNA reads TGCGCCAGCAGCTTGGACAGTTCGTACTCTGGGGCCAACGTCCTGACTTTC. The encoded protein is CASSLDSSYSGANVLTF. The full variable domain, in which reference TRBV5-1 and TRBJ2-6 provide the parts outside the CDR3, is KAGVTQTPRYLIKTRGQQVTLSCSPISGHRSVSWYQQTPGQGLQFLFEYFSETQRNKGNFPGRFSGRQFSNSRSEMNVSTLELGDSALYLCASSLDSSYSGANVLTFGAGSRLTVL.

The chain recombines TRBV7-9 with TRBJ2-3; possibly TRBD2 for D (5 bases). The CDR3 loop spans 14 amino acids. Germline values: CDR1 SEHNR, CDR2 FQNEAQ (reference sequence). V was clipped by 5 bases and J by 2 bases, with 11 bases between them. The CDR3 DNA reads TGTGCCAGCAGCCCAGAGGGAGTCACAGATACGCAGTATTTT. It encodes CASSPEGVTDTQYF.

The rearrangement uses TRBV6-1 and TRBJ2-1; 14 positions match TRBD2. V gave up 4 bases and J gave up 4 bases; unmatched junction bases: 6. This CDR3 comprises 17 residues. Germline V gives CDR1 MNHNS, CDR2 SASEGT. In nucleotides, the CDR3 is TGTGCCAGCAGTGTGGGGACTAGCGGGAGACTGTACAATGAGCAGTTCTTC. Protein sequence: CASSVGTSGRLYNEQFF.

The CDR3 protein is CASEEYYKGVNEQFF. The CDR3 DNA follows: TGTGCCAGCGAGGAGTATTATAAGGGGGTGAATGAGCAGTTCTTC. The J gene is TRBJ2-1, the V gene TRBV7-9; D may be TRBD1 (6 bases). Trimming took off 8 bases at V and 7 bases at J, with 21 bases between the two ends. From germline, CDR1 is SEHNR and CDR2 FQNEAQ (reference sequence). CDR3 size: 15 residues.

A single count supports this clone. The rearrangement joins TRBV28 to TRBJ1-1; the D is unclear. Germline CDR1 MDHEN, CDR2 SYDVKM. The germline V and J ends were trimmed by 5 bases and 5 bases, with 15 bases remaining between them. This CDR3 is 14 amino acids long. CDR3 sequence: CASSLGEWETEAFF. The DNA of the CDR3 is TGTGCCAGCAGTCTCGGAGAATGGGAGACTGAAGCTTTCTTT.

The chain recombines TRBV11-2 with TRBJ2-1; TRBD2 matches at 12 bases. Losses at the gene ends were 4 bases for V and 7 bases for J; bases not matched to a gene: 5. The CDR3 spans 15 residues. Germline values: CDR1 SGHAT, CDR2 FQNNGV. The CDR3 nucleotides read TGTGCCAGCAGCTCTAGCGGGAGGGCCTTTAATGAGCAGTTCTTC. It specifies CASSSSGRAFNEQFF. Complete variable domain (other parts from reference TRBV11-2 and TRBJ2-1): EAGVAQSPRYKIIEKRQSVAFWCNPISGHATLYWYQQILGQGPKLLIQFQNNGVVDDSQLPKDRFSAERLKGVDSTLKIQPAKLEDSAVYLCASSSSGRAFNEQFFGPGTRLTVL.

The chain employs TRBV11-2 and TRBJ2-1; D unresolved. The CDR3 is 15 residues long. The V end was cut by 6 bases, the J end by 0 bases, with 12 bases between. Looked up from germline, CDR1 is SGHAT and CDR2 is FQNNGV. The CDR3 spells CASSSPWDSYNEQFF. Written as DNA, the CDR3 is TGTGCCAGCAGTTCTCCTTGGGACTCCTACAATGAGCAGTTCTTC.

The genes are TRBV5-6 and TRBJ2-7; 8 bases are a match to TRBD1. The trim removed 3 bases at V and 2 bases at J, leaving 4 bases unmatched. CDR1 SGHDT and CDR2 YYEEEE come from the germline V gene. The CDR3 is made up of 14 amino acids. CDR3 nucleotides: TGTGCCAGCAGCTGGGGGACAGGCGCCTACGAGCAGTACTTC. As protein: CASSWGTGAYEQYF.

The gene calls are TRBV5-6 and TRBJ1-3; 11 nucleotides line up with TRBD1. V lost 4 bases, J lost 2 bases, and 5 bases stayed unmatched. Germline values: CDR1 SGHDT, CDR2 YYEEEE. The length of the CDR3 is 16 residues. The CDR3 sequence: CASSPGQGAAGNTIYF. CDR3 bases: TGTGCCAGCAGCCCTGGACAGGGGGCGGCTGGAAACACCATATATTTT. Full variable domain (rest looked up from reference TRBV5-6 and TRBJ1-3): DAGVTQSPTHLIKTRGQQVTLRCSPKSGHDTVSWYQQALGQGPQFIFQYYEEEERQRGNFPDRFSGHQFPNYSSELNVNALLLGDSALYLCASSPGQGAAGNTIYFGEGSWLTVV.

The V gene is TRBV9, the J gene TRBJ2-7; TRBD1 agrees at 9 bases. V shed 0 bases, J shed 4 bases, and the junction held 5 bases outside the gene matches. The germline V gene encodes CDR1 SGDLS and CDR2 YYNGEE. This CDR3 has 15 residues. In nucleotides, the CDR3 is TGTGCCAGCAGCGTAGCTGGGGGGACAGGGTACGAGCAGTACTTC. Translation: CASSVAGGTGYEQYF.